Shown below are 25 T cell receptor beta chains from a single sample sequenced in a study of beta chain features in type 1 diabetes. TCRB transcripts that were expressed got sequenced, as all of the isolated RNA had been reverse transcribed. Using immunoSEQ multiplex PCR, the repertoire was profiled, and TCRdb retains in-frame clones only, with some absent. Of under 350,000 clones in the sample, 7.5% to 9.5% were seen once. Sequenced material: central memory CD4+ T cells from blood. These receptor sequences come from a woman aged 18-29 years in good health.

The CDR3 nucleotides are TGTGCCAGCAGACCCGGACAGGGGGGCAAAGAGACCCAGTACTTC. Translating it yields CASRPGQGGKETQYF. This sequence joins TRBV7-2 and TRBJ2-5; 10 positions agree with TRBD1. The ends lost 6 bases at V and 3 bases at J; junction bases unmatched: 7. Looked up from germline, CDR1 is SGHTA and CDR2 is FQGNSA. The CDR3 totals 15 residues.

This chain joins TRBV28 and TRBJ2-5, with D possibly being TRBD2 (6 bases). CDR1 and CDR2 from the germline V gene are MDHEN and SYDVKM. This CDR3 region has 17 residues. Trimming took 3 bases from V and 4 from J, leaving 21 bases between them. The CDR3 loop is CASSFGPTPEGGETQYF. The DNA of the CDR3 is TGTGCCAGCAGTTTCGGACCAACCCCGGAGGGCGGAGAGACCCAGTACTTC.

This clone has more than one count but fewer than ten. A much more abundant neighbour one base away suggests this may be a read error. The V call is TRBV30, the J call TRBJ2-2; 9 bases are shared with TRBD1. Losses at the gene ends were 3 bases for V and 7 bases for J; bases not matched to a gene: 9. The CDR3 covers 15 residues. Germline loops: CDR1 GTSNPN, CDR2 SVGIG (reference sequence). The CDR3 is CAWRLGDRDGGELFF. The CDR3 coding sequence is TGTGCCTGGAGGTTGGGGGACAGGGACGGCGGGGAGCTGTTTTTT.

The table lists this clone with a few counts. The chain employs TRBV5-1 and TRBJ2-7; D might be TRBD1 (6 bases). Per germline, CDR1 SGHRS and CDR2 YFSETQ. This CDR3 is 14 amino acids long. V was cut by 0 bases and J by 2 bases, with 9 bases left in between. As DNA, the CDR3 is TGCGCCAGCAGCTTGGGGAAGGGGGCCTACGAGCAGTACTTC. It translates to CASSLGKGAYEQYF.

This clone was seen just once. In nucleotides, the CDR3 is TGTGCCAGCAGTAAGGACAGGGTTGATGCTTTCTTT. Protein sequence: CASSKDRVDAFF. The J gene is TRBJ1-1, the V gene TRBV2; 8 nucleotides line up with TRBD1. This CDR3 is 12 amino acids long. Germline lookup yields CDR1 SNHLY and CDR2 FYNNEI. Losses at the gene ends were 5 bases for V and 11 bases for J; bases not matched to a gene: 7.

This clone showed up many times. This chain joins TRBV21-1 and TRBJ2-7. TRBV21-1 is a recognized pseudogene. The CDR3 extends over 10 amino acids. CDR3 coding DNA: TGTGCCACCCGACGGTACGAGCAGTACGTC. Its translation: CATRRYEQYV.

In regard to this clone: At one boundary the junction diverges from the germline segment, which might be a read error. This chain joins TRBV30 and TRBJ1-4, with D unclear. This CDR3 spans 12 amino acids. CDR1 is GTSNPN and CDR2 is SVGIG in the germline V gene (reference sequence). The CDR3: CAWGKVNEELFF. CDR3 nucleotides: TGTGCCTGGGGAAAGGTTAATGAAGAACTGTTTTTT.

Many counts were recorded for this clone. The rearrangement uses TRBV14 and TRBJ2-1; TRBD1 matches 9 bases. CDR1 is SGHDN, CDR2 FVKESK, per germline. This CDR3 contains 16 residues. The V segment lost 4 bases and the J segment 6 bases; nucleotides outside the gene matches: 10. The CDR3 region is CASSLEQGAGSNEQFF. The CDR3 DNA reads as TGTGCCAGCAGCCTCGAACAGGGGGCGGGGTCCAATGAGCAGTTCTTC.

This clone was detected many times. The genes are TRBV7-2 and TRBJ1-4, with TRBD1 identical over 7 bases. Germline V CDR1 and CDR2: SGHTA, FQGNSA. This CDR3 has 15 residues. Trimming at V came to 5 bases and at J to 2 bases, leaving 5 bases not matched to a gene. This CDR3 is CASSKDRATNEKLFF. The DNA for the CDR3 is TGTGCCAGCAGCAAAGACAGGGCCACTAATGAAAAACTGTTTTTT.

This clone has a handful of counts. V is TRBV5-1 and J is TRBJ2-3; D is unclear. The CDR3 spans 16 residues. From germline, CDR1 is SGHRS and CDR2 YFSETQ. Trimming removed 0 bases from V and 0 bases from J, with 11 bases in between. DNA for the CDR3: TGCGCCAGCAGCTTGGGCCAGTTGTATAGCACAGATACGCAGTATTTT. This sequence encodes CASSLGQLYSTDTQYF.

V gene TRBV7-9 combines with J gene TRBJ1-2; D not resolved. CDR3 length: 13 amino acids. The V end was cut by 5 bases, the J end by 7 bases, with 14 bases between. Per the germline V gene, CDR1 is SEHNR and CDR2 is FQNEAQ (reference sequence). The CDR3 protein is CASSMTLVGGYTF. CDR3 in DNA: TGTGCCAGCAGCATGACCCTTGTTGGTGGCTACACCTTC.

The rearrangement links TRBV19 to TRBJ1-1; D unclear. The ends were cut back, 3 bases at V and 4 bases at J, with 12 bases in the middle. Germline CDR1 is LNHDA and CDR2 is SQIVND (reference sequence). The CDR3 sequence is 14 residues long. CDR3 sequence (DNA): TGTGCCAGTAGTATTACGGGTGCTAGCACTGAAGCTTTCTTT. Translating gives CASSITGASTEAFF.

V gene TRBV29-1 combines with J gene TRBJ2-1; tentatively, D is TRBD1 or TRBD2 (6 bases each). The CDR3 is 12 amino acids. Germline V lookup: CDR1 SQVTM, CDR2 ANQGSEA. V was clipped by 6 bases and J by 6 bases, with 12 bases between them. The CDR3 nucleotides read TGCAGCGTAGTTGGGGGGCCCAATGAGCAGTTCTTC. Residues: CSVVGGPNEQFF.

The DNA for the CDR3 is TGTGCCAGCAGCCTAATGGGGGCCAACGTCCTGACTTTC. Amino acid sequence: CASSLMGANVLTF. The chain uses TRBV7-9 and TRBJ2-6; D gene ambiguous. CDR3 size: 13 residues. Trimming took 5 bases from V and 4 from J, leaving 6 bases between them. Germline lookup yields CDR1 SEHNR and CDR2 FQNEAQ (reference sequence).

This clone has at least ten counts. The chain has TRBV18 and TRBJ2-3; D is possibly TRBD2 (6 bases). Germline values: CDR1 KGHSH, CDR2 LQKENI. The CDR3 is 14 amino acids. Trimming cost V 1 base and J 1 base, with 6 bases left between them. This CDR3 is CASSPLAGTDTQYF. The CDR3 coding sequence is TGTGCCAGCTCACCACTAGCGGGCACAGATACGCAGTATTTT.

Many counts were recorded for this clone. The chain's CDR3 is CASSLDFLPDTQYF. DNA of the CDR3: TGTGCCAGCAGCTTGGATTTCCTCCCAGATACGCAGTATTTT. The chain recombines TRBV5-4 with TRBJ2-3; D remains unclear. Trimming removed 0 bases from V and 4 bases from J, with 9 bases in between. Germline CDR1 SGHNT, CDR2 YYREEE (reference sequence). There are 14 residues in the CDR3.

This clone has a handful of counts. The rearrangement uses TRBV4-1 and TRBJ1-5, with D possibly being TRBD1 (6 bases). V lost 0 bases and J lost 0, with 18 bases in between. The CDR3 has 19 amino acids. CDR1 and CDR2 from the germline V gene are MGHRA and YSYEKL. The chain's CDR3 is CASSQDPSRGAGSNQPQHF. CDR3 bases: TGCGCCAGCAGCCAAGACCCGAGCCGGGGGGCGGGTAGCAATCAGCCCCAGCATTTT.

The chain combines TRBV4-2 with TRBJ1-1; no clear D gene. V was clipped by 5 bases and J by 1 base, with 8 bases between them. In germline, CDR1 is LGHNA, CDR2 YNFKEQ. This CDR3 is built from 13 residues. The DNA of the CDR3 is TGTGCCAGCAGCTTGTCTTGGAACACTGAAGCTTTCTTT. Its protein is CASSLSWNTEAFF.

This clone was observed a handful of times. V is TRBV9 and J is TRBJ2-5; 13 bases fit TRBD2. This CDR3 comprises 16 residues. V lost 4 bases, J lost 4 bases, and 7 bases stayed unmatched. CDR1 is SGDLS, CDR2 YYNGEE, per germline. The CDR3 DNA is TGTGCCAGCAGCTTTGGACTAGCGGGAGCTTCAGAGACCCAGTACTTC. Protein product: CASSFGLAGASETQYF.

This clone appeared a few times. The chain joins TRBV19 to TRBJ2-7, with 10 bases aligning to TRBD2. The CDR3 has 16 amino acids. V dropped 3 bases and J dropped 6; count of bases not matched to a gene: 11. Germline V gene lookup returns CDR1 LNHDA and CDR2 SQIVND (reference sequence). Here the CDR3 DNA reads TGTGCCAGTAGTATGGGCCTGAGCGGGAGGGCAGGCGAGCAGTACTTC. Its translation is CASSMGLSGRAGEQYF.

Many counts were recorded for this clone. The chain couples TRBV5-1 to TRBJ2-3; 7 bases match TRBD2. The V and J ends lost 3 bases and 3 bases, in that order; junction bases with no gene match: 7. Germline CDR1 and CDR2: SGHRS and YFSETQ. The CDR3 length is 15 residues. The CDR3: CASSSSLAATDTQYF. CDR3 sequence (DNA): TGCGCCAGCAGCTCTTCTCTAGCGGCAACAGATACGCAGTATTTT.

In this sample, this clone turned up a few times. The V call is TRBV9, the J call TRBJ2-2; no clear D gene. The germline V gene has CDR1 SGDLS and CDR2 YYNGEE. The ends were cut back, 4 bases at V and 1 base at J, with 8 bases in the middle. The CDR3 covers 14 residues. This CDR3 is CASSHRRNTGELFF. CDR3 DNA sequence: TGTGCCAGCAGCCATCGGCGGAACACCGGGGAGCTGTTTTTT.

Details on this clone: It may be a read error: a sequence one base away is much more abundant. This chain uses TRBV9 with TRBJ2-5; no firm D call. The CDR3 sequence is 11 residues long. Trimming left V 4 bases short and J 0 bases short, with 1 base between. Germline CDR1 reads SGDLS; CDR2 reads YYNGEE. DNA for the CDR3: TGTGCCAGCAGCTACCAAGAGACCCAGTACTTC. Residues: CASSYQETQYF.

Turning to this clone: Germline is not matched at one junction end, which may reflect a read error. The chain uses TRBV7-7 and TRBJ2-1, with D uncertain. Germline V gene data show CDR1 as SSHAT and CDR2 as FNYEAQ (reference sequence). This CDR3 has 14 residues. Here the CDR3 DNA reads TGTGCTAGCAGCTTAGACCCCGTGTCCCATGAGCAGTTCTTC. Its translation: CASSLDPVSHEQFF.

CDR3 in amino acids: CASSLFGQPQHF. Here the CDR3 DNA reads TGTGCCAGCAGTTTGTTTGGGCAGCCCCAGCATTTT. V is TRBV28 and J is TRBJ1-5; D gene unclear. The CDR3 sequence is 12 residues long. Trimming removed 3 bases at V and 7 bases at J, with 7 bases between. The germline CDR1 and CDR2 sequences are MDHEN and SYDVKM. Full variable domain (remainder filled in from reference TRBV28 and TRBJ1-5): DVKVTQSSRYLVKRTGEKVFLECVQDMDHENMFWYRQDPGLGLRLIYFSYDVKMKEKGDIPEGYSVSREKKERFSLILESASTNQTSMYLCASSLFGQPQHFGDGTRLSIL.